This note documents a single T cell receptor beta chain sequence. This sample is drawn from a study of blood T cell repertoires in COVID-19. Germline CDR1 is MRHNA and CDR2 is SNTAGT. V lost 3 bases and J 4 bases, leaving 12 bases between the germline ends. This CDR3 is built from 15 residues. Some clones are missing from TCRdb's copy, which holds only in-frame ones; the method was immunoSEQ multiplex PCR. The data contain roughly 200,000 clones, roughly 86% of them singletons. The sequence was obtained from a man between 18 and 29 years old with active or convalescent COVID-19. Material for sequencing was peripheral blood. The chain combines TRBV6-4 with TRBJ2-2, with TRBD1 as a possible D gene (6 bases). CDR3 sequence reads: CASSETGTATGELFF. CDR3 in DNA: TGTGCCAGCAGTGAAACAGGGACGGCCACCGGGGAGCTGTTTTTT.